A selection of T cell receptor beta chains follows, all from one sample in a study of regulatory T cells in long-lasting Graves disease. TCRdb re-called the multiplex PCR reads through MiXCR, storing one row per CDR3 protein. Of roughly 380,000 distinct CDR3 sequences listed, 15% to 17% are singletons. The sample was peripheral blood mononuclear cells (PBMCs), taken at new diagnosis, from a patient treated with antithyroid drugs. Receptor source: a female donor with Graves disease. The CDR3 runs from the conserved cysteine through the conserved F or W. Fields, in order: D gene, J gene, clone size, V gene, CDR3 DNA, CDR3 protein. A D gene is named only where the DNA matches it firmly. Clone size is given for some rows only: seen once, a few or many times, or a class if the clone is expanded.

>TRBD2|TRBJ2-7|many|TRBV24-1
TGTGCCACCAGTGAGGGGACTAGCGGGAGTGGTTACGAGCAGTACTTC
CATSEGTSGSGYEQYF
>-|TRBJ1-5|many|TRBV12-3/TRBV12-4
TGTGCCAGCAGTGAACTTGGCGGCAATCAGCCCCAGCATTTT
CASSELGGNQPQHF
>-|TRBJ2-1|many|TRBV24-1
TGTGCCACCAGTGATCCCCCGGGACGAGCAAATGAGCAGTTCTTC
CATSDPPGRANEQFF
>TRBD2|TRBJ2-7|many|TRBV20-1
TGCAGTGCCGCCCAGGGACTAGCGGGTCCAGCGGTTTGGGGGGAGCAGTACTTC
CSAAQGLAGPAVWGEQYF
>TRBD1|TRBJ2-1|many|TRBV3-1
TGTGCCAGCAGCCAGGTAGGACAGGGGGCCCCTGAGCAGTTCTTC
CASSQVGQGAPEQFF
>-|TRBJ1-1|-|TRBV27
TGTGCCAGCAGTCCGTTTCCCGGCACTGAAGCTTTCTTT
CASSPFPGTEAFF
>-|TRBJ1-4|once|TRBV20-1
TGCAGTGCTAGACCCTGGCAGGATGAAAAACTGTTTTTT
CSARPWQDEKLFF
>TRBD1|TRBJ1-5|few|TRBV7-9
TGTGCCAGCAGCGGCAGGGGGTTTAGCAATCAGCCCCAGCATTTT
CASSGRGFSNQPQHF
>-|TRBJ1-2|many|TRBV27
TGTGCCAGCAGTTTCGTCCACGGGAACTATGGCTACACCTTC
CASSFVHGNYGYTF
>TRBD1|TRBJ2-7|-|TRBV7-9
TGTGCCAGCAGCTTTGGGACAGGGGGTCCCTACGAGCAGTACTTC
CASSFGTGGPYEQYF